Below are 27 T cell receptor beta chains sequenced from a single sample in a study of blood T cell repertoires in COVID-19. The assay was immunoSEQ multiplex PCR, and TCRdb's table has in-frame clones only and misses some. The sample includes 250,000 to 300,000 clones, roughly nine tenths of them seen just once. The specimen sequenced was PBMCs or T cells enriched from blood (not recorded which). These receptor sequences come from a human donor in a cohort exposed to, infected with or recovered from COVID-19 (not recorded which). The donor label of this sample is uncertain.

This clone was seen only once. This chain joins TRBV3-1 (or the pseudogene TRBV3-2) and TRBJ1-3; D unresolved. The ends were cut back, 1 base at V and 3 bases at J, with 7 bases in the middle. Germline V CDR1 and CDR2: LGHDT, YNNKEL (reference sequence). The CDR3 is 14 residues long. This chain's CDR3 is CASSQAGGGNTIYF. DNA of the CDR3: TGTGCCAGCAGCCAAGCAGGAGGTGGAAACACCATATATTTT.

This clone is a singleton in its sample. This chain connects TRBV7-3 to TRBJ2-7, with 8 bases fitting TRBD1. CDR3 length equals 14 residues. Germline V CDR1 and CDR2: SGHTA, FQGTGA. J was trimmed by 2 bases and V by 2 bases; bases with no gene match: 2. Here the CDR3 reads CASSLGQGTYEQYF. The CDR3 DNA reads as TGTGCCAGCAGCTTAGGACAGGGTACCTACGAGCAGTACTTC.

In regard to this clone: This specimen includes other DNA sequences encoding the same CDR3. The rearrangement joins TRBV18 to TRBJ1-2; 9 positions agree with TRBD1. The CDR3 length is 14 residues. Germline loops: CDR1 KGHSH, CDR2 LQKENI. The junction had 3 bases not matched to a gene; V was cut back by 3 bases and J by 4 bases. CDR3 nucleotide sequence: TGTGCCAGCTCACCGGGACAGGGAGGCTATGGCTACACCTTC. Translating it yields CASSPGQGGYGYTF.

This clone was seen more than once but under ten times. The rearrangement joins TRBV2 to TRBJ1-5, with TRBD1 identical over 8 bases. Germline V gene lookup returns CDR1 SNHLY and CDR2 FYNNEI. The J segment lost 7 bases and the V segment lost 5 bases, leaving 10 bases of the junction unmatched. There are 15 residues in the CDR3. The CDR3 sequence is CASSRWTGRRQPQHF. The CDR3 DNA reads TGTGCCAGCAGTCGGTGGACAGGGCGAAGACAGCCCCAGCATTTT.

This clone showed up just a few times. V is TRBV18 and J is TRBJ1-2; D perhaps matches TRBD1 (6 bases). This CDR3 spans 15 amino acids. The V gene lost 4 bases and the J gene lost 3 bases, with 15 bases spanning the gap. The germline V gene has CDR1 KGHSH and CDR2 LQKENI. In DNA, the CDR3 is TGTGCCAGCTCACTCCAGCCGGGACACCACTATGGCTACACCTTC. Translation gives CASSLQPGHHYGYTF.

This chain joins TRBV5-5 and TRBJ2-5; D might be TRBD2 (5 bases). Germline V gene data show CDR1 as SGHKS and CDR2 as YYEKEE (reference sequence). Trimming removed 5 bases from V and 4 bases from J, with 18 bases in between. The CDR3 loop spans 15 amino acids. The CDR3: CASSRGRVGGETQYF. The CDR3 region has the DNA TGTGCCAGCAGTCGGGGTCGGGTGGGTGGAGAGACCCAGTACTTC. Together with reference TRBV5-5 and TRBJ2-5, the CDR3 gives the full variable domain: DAGVTQSPTHLIKTRGQQVTLRCSPISGHKSVSWYQQVLGQGPQFIFQYYEKEERGRGNFPDRFSARQFPNYSSELNVNALLLGDSALYLCASSRGRVGGETQYFGPGTRLLVL.

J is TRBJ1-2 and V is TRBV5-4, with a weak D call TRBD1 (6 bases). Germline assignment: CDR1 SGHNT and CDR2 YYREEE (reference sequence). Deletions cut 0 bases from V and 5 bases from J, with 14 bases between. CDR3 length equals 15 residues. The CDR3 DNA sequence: TGTGCCAGCAGCTTGGAAGCAGGGACACCTTATGGCTACACCTTC. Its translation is CASSLEAGTPYGYTF.

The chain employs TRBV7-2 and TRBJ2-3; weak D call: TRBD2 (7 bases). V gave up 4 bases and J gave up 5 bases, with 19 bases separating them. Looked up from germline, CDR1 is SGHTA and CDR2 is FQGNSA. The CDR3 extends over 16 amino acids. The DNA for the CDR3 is TGTGCCAGCAGCTCCCTTTTTGGGGGGGGGCTAGATACGCAGTATTTT. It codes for CASSSLFGGGLDTQYF.

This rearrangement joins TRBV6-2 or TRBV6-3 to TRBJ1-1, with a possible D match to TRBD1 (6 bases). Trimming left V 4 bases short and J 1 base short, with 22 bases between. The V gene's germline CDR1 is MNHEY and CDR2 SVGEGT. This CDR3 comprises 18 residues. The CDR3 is CASSFALQGKGWNTEAFF. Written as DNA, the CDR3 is TGTGCCAGCAGTTTCGCCTTACAGGGAAAGGGGTGGAACACTGAAGCTTTCTTT.

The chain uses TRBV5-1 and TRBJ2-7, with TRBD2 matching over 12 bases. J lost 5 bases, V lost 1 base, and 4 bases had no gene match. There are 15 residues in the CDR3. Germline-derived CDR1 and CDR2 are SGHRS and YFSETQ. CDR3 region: CASSLSTSGGHEQYF. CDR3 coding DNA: TGCGCCAGCAGCTTGTCGACTAGCGGGGGCCACGAGCAGTACTTC. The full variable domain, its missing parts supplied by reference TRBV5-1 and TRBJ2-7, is KAGVTQTPRYLIKTRGQQVTLSCSPISGHRSVSWYQQTPGQGLQFLFEYFSETQRNKGNFPGRFSGRQFSNSRSEMNVSTLELGDSALYLCASSLSTSGGHEQYFGPGTRLTVT.

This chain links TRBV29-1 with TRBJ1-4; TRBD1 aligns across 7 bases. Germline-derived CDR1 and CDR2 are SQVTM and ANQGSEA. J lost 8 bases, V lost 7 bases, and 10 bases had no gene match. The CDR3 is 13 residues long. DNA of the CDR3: TGCAGCGCCGCGAGACAGGGAAGAGAAAAACTGTTTTTT. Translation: CSAARQGREKLFF.

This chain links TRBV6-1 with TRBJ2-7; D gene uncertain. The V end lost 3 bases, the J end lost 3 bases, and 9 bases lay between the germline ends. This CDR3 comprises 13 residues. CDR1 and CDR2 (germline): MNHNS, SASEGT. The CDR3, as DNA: TGTGCCAGCAGTGAGGCTCTAGGCTACGAGCAGTACTTC. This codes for CASSEALGYEQYF.

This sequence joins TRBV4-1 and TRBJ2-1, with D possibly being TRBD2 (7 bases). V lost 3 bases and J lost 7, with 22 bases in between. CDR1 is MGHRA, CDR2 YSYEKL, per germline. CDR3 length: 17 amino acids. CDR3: CASSQPLGRGGRNEQFF. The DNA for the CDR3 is TGCGCCAGCAGCCAGCCCCTGGGGAGGGGGGGCCGGAATGAGCAGTTCTTC.

In nucleotides, the CDR3 is TGTGCCAGCAGTTACGGGGGGGGAAATGAAAAACTGTTTTTT. Protein product: CASSYGGGNEKLFF. V and J are TRBV6-5 and TRBJ1-4; the D gene is possibly TRBD1 (5 bases). The CDR3 loop spans 14 amino acids. CDR1 and CDR2 from the germline V gene are MNHEY and SVGAGI. Trimming stripped 2 bases from V and 5 bases from J, with 9 bases between.

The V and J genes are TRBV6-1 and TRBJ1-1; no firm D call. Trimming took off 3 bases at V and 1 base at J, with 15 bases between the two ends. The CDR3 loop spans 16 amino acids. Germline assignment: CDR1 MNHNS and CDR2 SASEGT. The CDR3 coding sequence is TGTGCCAGCAGTGAGAGAGGGTACAGTCCGAACACTGAAGCTTTCTTT. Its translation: CASSERGYSPNTEAFF.

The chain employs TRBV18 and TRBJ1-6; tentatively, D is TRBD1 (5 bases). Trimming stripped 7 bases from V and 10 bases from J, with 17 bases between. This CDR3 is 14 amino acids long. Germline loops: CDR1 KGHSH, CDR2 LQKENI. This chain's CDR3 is CASFYEARGSPLHF. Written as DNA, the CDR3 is TGTGCCAGCTTCTATGAGGCCCGGGGGTCACCCCTCCACTTT.

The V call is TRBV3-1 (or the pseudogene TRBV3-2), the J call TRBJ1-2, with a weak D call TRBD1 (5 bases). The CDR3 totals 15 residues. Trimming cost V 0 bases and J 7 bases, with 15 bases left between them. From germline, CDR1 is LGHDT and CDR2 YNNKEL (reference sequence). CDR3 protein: CASSQEMVEGRGYTF. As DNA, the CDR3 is TGTGCCAGCAGCCAAGAGATGGTGGAGGGACGTGGCTACACCTTC.

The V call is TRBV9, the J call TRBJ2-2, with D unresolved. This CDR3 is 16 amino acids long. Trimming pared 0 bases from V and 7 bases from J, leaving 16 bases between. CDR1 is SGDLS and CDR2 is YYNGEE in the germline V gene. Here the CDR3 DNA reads TGTGCCAGCAGCGTAGCCCCGGGTCCGCCCGACGGGGAGCTGTTTTTT. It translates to CASSVAPGPPDGELFF.

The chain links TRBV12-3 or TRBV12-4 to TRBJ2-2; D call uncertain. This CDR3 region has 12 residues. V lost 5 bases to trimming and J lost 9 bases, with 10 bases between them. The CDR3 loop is CASSPYSRELFF. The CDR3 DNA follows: TGTGCCAGCAGTCCCTACTCCCGGGAGCTGTTTTTT.

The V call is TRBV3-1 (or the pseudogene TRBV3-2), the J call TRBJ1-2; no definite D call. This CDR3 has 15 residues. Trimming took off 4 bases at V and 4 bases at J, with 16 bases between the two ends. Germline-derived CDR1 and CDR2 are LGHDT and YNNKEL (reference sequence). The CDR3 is CASSPPTREVYGYTF. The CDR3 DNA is TGTGCCAGCAGCCCTCCGACGAGGGAGGTCTATGGCTACACCTTC.

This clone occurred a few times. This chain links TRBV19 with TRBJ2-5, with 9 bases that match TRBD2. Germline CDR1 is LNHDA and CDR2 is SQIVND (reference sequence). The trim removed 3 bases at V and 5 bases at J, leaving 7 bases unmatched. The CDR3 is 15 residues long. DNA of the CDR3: TGTGCCAGTAGTATCGCTAGCGGGGTCGGGGAGACCCAGTACTTC. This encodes CASSIASGVGETQYF.

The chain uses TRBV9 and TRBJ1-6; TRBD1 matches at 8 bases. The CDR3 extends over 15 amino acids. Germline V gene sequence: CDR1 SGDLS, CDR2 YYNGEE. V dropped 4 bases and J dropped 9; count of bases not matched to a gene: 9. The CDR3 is CASSIPTGDGSPLHF. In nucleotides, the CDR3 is TGTGCCAGCAGCATTCCGACAGGGGACGGTTCACCCCTCCACTTT. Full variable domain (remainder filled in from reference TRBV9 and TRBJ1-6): DSGVTQTPKHLITATGQRVTLRCSPRSGDLSVYWYQQSLDQGLQFLIQYYNGEERAKGNILERFSAQQFPDLHSELNLSSLELGDSALYFCASSIPTGDGSPLHFGNGTRLTVT.

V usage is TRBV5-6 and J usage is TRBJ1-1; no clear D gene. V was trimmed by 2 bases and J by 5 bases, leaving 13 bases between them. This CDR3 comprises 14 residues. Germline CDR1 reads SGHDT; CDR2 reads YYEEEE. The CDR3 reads CASSLWFRGTEAFF. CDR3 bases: TGTGCCAGCAGCTTATGGTTCCGGGGAACTGAAGCTTTCTTT. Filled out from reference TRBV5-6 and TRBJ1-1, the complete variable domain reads DAGVTQSPTHLIKTRGQQVTLRCSPKSGHDTVSWYQQALGQGPQFIFQYYEEEERQRGNFPDRFSGHQFPNYSSELNVNALLLGDSALYLCASSLWFRGTEAFFGQGTRLTVV.

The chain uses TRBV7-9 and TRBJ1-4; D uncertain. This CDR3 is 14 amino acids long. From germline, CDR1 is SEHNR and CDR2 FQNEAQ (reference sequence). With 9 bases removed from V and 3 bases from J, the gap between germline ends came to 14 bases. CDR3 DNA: TGTGCCAGTAGCATGGCCGAGGCTAATGAAAAACTGTTTTTT. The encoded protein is CASSMAEANEKLFF.

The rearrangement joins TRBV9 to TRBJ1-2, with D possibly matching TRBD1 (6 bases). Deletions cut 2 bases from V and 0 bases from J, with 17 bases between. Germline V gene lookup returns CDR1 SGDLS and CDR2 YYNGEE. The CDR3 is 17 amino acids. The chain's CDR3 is CASSVIYGGAANYGYTF. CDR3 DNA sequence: TGTGCCAGCAGCGTTATATATGGGGGGGCAGCTAACTATGGCTACACCTTC.

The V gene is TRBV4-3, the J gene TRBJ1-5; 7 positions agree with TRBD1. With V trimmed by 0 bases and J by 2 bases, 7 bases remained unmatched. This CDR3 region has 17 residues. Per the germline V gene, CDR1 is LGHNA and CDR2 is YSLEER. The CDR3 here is CASSQEFSQGGNQPQHF. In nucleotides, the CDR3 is TGCGCCAGCAGCCAAGAATTTAGCCAGGGGGGCAATCAGCCCCAGCATTTT.

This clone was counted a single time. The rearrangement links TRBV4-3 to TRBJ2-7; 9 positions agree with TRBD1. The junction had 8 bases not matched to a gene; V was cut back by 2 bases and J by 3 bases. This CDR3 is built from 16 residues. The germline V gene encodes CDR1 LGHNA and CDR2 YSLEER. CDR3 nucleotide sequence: TGCGCCAGCAGCCAATACCGGGACAGGGCAGACTACGAGCAGTACTTC. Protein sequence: CASSQYRDRADYEQYF.